This T cell receptor beta chain was sequenced for a study of OX40 agonist ivuxolimab in advanced cancers. This CDR3 is built from 17 residues. V dropped 0 bases and J dropped 2; count of bases not matched to a gene: 6. Germline V CDR1 and CDR2: MGHRA, YSYEKL. Profiled with immunoSEQ multiplex PCR; TCRdb holds only in-frame clones, not every one. The data hold about 82,000 clones, with roughly 90% observed a single time. Broader study findings: Blood T cells, both CD4+ and CD8+, expanded clonally by week 6 at 0.1 to 3.0 mg/kg. The study found that CD8+ T cells averaged more expanded clones than CD4+.

A word on this clone: Its antigen is currently unknown.

This clonotype originated in an adult with an advanced solid tumor such as melanoma, head and neck, liver or kidney cancer. The source material was CD4+ or CD8+ T cells sorted from blood, sampled in a trial of the OX40 agonist ivuxolimab. V usage is TRBV4-1 and J usage is TRBJ2-5; 10 bases are a match to TRBD2. In DNA, the CDR3 is TGCGCCAGCAGCCAAGATGTCCAGCGGGGGGGACAAGAGACCCAGTACTTC. It translates to CASSQDVQRGGQETQYF.